This T cell receptor (beta chain) was obtained from a study of response to subunit inactivated influenza vaccine. Study-level results: Seasonal influenza vaccination, on each occasion, was suggested by the authors to recruit few new T cells.

Each CDR3 protein is one row after TCRdb ran MiXCR on the RT-PCR reads. The sample lists about 500,000 distinct CDR3 sequences; about 17% were seen once. Comment on this clonotype: Its specificity is unknown.

This CDR3 is 16 amino acids long. V gave up 4 bases and J gave up 0 bases, with 13 bases separating them. The source of this sequence is a man aged 50 to 69 who received an inactivated influenza vaccine. Specimen: CD4+ T cells sorted from PBMCs, collected around 25 months after vaccination. The V and J genes are TRBV12-3 or TRBV12-4 and TRBJ2-1; a weak D match, TRBD2 (6 bases). CDR3 sequence reads: CASSSYSGVSYNEQFF. The CDR3 nucleotides read TGTGCCAGCAGTTCTTATAGCGGAGTCTCCTACAATGAGCAGTTCTTC.